The clone carrying this T cell receptor (beta chain) showed up many times. This entry belongs to a study of molecular identifiers for immune sequencing clone quantification. TCRdb re-called the PCR reads with MiXCR, one entry per CDR3 protein. The repertoire includes approximately 630,000 distinct CDR3 sequences, 25% of them detected once, and about 0.78% sits in the top ten. V was pared by 5 bases and J by 3 bases, with 14 bases between. Germline V gene lookup returns CDR1 SGHAT and CDR2 FQNNGV. This CDR3 has 14 residues. The sequenced sample was naive CD8+ T cells from blood, with Jurkat cell RNA spiked in. The subset here: FACS-sorted CD8+CD4-CCR7+CD45RA+ naive T cells. The TCR was taken from a human donor in good health. Some libraries in this study had Jurkat cell RNA spiked in. This chain links TRBV11-2 with TRBJ2-7, with a possible D match to TRBD2 (5 bases). This CDR3 is CASSPEGWHYEQYF. CDR3 DNA: TGTGCCAGCAGCCCTGAGGGCTGGCACTACGAGCAGTACTTC. Complete variable domain (other parts from reference TRBV11-2 and TRBJ2-7): EAGVAQSPRYKIIEKRQSVAFWCNPISGHATLYWYQQILGQGPKLLIQFQNNGVVDDSQLPKDRFSAERLKGVDSTLKIQPAKLEDSAVYLCASSPEGWHYEQYFGPGTRLTVT.